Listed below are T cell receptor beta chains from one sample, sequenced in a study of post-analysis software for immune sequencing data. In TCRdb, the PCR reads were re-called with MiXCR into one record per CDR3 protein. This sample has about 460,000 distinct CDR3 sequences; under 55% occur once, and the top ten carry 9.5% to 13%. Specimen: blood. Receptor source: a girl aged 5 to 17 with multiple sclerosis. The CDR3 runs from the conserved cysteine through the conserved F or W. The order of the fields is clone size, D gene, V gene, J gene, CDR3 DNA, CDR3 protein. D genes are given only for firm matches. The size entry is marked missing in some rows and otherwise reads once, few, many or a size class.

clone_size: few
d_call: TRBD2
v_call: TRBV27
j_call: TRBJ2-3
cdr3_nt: TGTGCCAGCAGTTCCCGGACTAGCGGGGTTGATACGCAGTATTTT
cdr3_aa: CASSSRTSGVDTQYF

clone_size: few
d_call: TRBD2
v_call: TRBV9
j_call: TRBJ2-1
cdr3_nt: TGTGCCAGCAACGTAGGACTAGCGGGGTACAATGAGCAGTTCTTC
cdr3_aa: CASNVGLAGYNEQFF

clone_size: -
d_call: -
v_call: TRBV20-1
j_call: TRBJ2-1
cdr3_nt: TGCAGTGCTAGAGATAGAACGAGCTCCTACAATGAGCAGTTCTTC
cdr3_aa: CSARDRTSSYNEQFF

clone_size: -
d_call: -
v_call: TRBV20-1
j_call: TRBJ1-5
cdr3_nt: TGCAGTGCTAGCGGGGTGGGTATGGCCTCCCGAATAGGTCAGCCCCAGCATTTT
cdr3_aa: CSASGVGMASRIGQPQHF

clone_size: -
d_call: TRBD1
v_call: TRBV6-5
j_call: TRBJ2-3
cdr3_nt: TGTGCCAGCAGTCACCTGACAGGGGCCCGGCAGTATTTT
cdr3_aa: CASSHLTGARQYF

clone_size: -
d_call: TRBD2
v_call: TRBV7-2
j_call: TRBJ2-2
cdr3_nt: TGTGCCAGCAGCCAAGCGGGAGGGGAGCTGTTTTTT
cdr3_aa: CASSQAGGELFF

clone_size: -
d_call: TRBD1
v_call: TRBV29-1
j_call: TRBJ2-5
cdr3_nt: TGCAGCGTTGGCCTCAGGGGGCCTGAGACCCAGTACTTC
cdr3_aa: CSVGLRGPETQYF

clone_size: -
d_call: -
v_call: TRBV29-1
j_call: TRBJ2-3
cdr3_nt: TGCAGCGTTGAAACGGTTGGGAGGGATACGCAGTATTTT
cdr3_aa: CSVETVGRDTQYF

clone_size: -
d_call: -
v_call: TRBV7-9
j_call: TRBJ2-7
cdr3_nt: TGTGCCAGCAGCCACCGACAGTTATACGAGCAGTACTTC
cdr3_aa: CASSHRQLYEQYF

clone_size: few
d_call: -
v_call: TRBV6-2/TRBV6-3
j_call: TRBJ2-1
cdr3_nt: TGTGCCAGCGGATCGGGCAATGAGCAGTTCTTC
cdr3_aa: CASGSGNEQFF

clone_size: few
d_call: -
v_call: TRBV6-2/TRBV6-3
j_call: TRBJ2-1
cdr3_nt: TGTGCCAGCAGTTATCCCGGACCGTTGGCGTCGAATGAGCAGTTCTTC
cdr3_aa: CASSYPGPLASNEQFF

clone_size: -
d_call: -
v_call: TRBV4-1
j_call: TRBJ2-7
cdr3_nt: TGCGCCAGCAGCCAGTCTCAGAGCTACGAGCAGTACTTC
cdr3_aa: CASSQSQSYEQYF

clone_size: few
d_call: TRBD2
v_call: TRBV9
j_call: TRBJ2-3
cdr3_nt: TGTGCCAGCAGCGTTAGCGGGAGAATTGATACGCAGTATTTT
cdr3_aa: CASSVSGRIDTQYF

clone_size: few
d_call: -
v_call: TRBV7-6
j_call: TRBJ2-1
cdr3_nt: TGTGCCAGCAGCTTAGCTGAAAGGGGAGAATACAATGAGCAGTTCTTC
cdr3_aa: CASSLAERGEYNEQFF

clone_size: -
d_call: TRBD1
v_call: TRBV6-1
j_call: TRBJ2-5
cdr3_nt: TGTGCCAGCAGTGAATCGTCTTCCCGGGGACAGGCCGCGGCAGAGACCCAGTACTTC
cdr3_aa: CASSESSSRGQAAAETQYF

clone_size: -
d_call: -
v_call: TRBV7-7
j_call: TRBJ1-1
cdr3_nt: TGTGCTAGCAGCCCCGGAGGAATTGACACTGAAGCTTTCTTT
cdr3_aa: CASSPGGIDTEAFF

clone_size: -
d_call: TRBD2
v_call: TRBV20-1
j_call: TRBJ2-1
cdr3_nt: TGCAGTGCTCCAATAGCGGGAGTCTCCTACGATGAGCAGTTCTTC
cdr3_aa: CSAPIAGVSYDEQFF

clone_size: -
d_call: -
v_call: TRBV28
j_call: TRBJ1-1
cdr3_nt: TGTGCCAGCAGTCCGGGTAGGGTAACTGAAGCTTTCTTT
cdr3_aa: CASSPGRVTEAFF

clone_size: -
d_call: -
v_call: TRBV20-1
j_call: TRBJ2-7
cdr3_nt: TGCAGTGCTCCCTTTACAGGGTGCTACGAGCAGTACTTC
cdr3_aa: CSAPFTGCYEQYF

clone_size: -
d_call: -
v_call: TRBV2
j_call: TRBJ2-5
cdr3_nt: TGTGCCAGCAGGTTCGAGGTAGGGCAGCAAGAGACCCAGTACTTC
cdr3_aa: CASRFEVGQQETQYF

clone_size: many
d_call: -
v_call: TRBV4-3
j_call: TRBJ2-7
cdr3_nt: TGCGCCAGCAGCCAAGAAGTGCGACAGGACGAGCAGTACTTC
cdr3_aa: CASSQEVRQDEQYF

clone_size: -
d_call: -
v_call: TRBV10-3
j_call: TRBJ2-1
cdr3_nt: TGTGCCCACCGCGAACAGACCACTAATGAGCAGTTCTTC
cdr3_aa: CAHREQTTNEQFF

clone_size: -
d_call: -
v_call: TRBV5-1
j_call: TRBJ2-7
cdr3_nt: TGCGCCAGCAGCTTGACAGGTTTGTCCTACGAGCAGTACTTC
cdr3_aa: CASSLTGLSYEQYF

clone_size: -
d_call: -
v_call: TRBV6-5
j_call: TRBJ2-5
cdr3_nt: TGTGCCAGCACCGGTCGCGTCCAATTCCAAGAGACCCAGTACTTC
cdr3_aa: CASTGRVQFQETQYF

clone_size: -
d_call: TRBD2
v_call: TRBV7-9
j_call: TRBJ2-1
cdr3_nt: TGTGCCAGCACCGATCTAGGTTGGACTAGCGGGATTGAGCAGTTCTTC
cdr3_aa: CASTDLGWTSGIEQFF

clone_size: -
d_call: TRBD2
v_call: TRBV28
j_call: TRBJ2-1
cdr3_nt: TGTGCCAGCATCCCTAGCGGGAGGATGAGTGGGGACAGAACCTACAATGAGCAGTTCTTC
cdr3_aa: CASIPSGRMSGDRTYNEQFF

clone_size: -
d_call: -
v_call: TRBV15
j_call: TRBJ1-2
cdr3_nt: TGTGCCACCAGCAGAGGTCTGACGGGGGACTATGGCTACACCTTC
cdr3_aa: CATSRGLTGDYGYTF

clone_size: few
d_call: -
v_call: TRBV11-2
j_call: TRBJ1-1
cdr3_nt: TGTGCCAGCAGGCGACCAGGTATGAACACTGAAGCTTTCTTT
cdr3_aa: CASRRPGMNTEAFF

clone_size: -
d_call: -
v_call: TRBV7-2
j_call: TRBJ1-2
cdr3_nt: TGTGCCAGCAGCTTACAGGGGTCGGTCTATGGCTACACCTTC
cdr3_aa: CASSLQGSVYGYTF

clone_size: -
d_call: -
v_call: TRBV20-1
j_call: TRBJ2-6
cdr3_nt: TGCAGTGCTAGAGATGTAACTGGGGCCAACGTCCTGACTTTC
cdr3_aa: CSARDVTGANVLTF

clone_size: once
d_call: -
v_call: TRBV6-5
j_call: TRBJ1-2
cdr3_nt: TGTGCCAGCAGTTACCTTGAGGTCCTAGGGGATGGCTACACCTTC
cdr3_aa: CASSYLEVLGDGYTF

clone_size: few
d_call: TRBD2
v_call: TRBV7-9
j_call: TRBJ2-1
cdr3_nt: TGTGCCAGCAGCTCCGGGGGATTCATCGGGACTAGCGTTTACAATGAGCAGTTCTTC
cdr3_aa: CASSSGGFIGTSVYNEQFF

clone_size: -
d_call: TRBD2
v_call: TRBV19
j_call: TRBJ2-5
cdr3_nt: TGTGCCAGTAGTATCCCGGGACTAGCGACGGAGACCCAGTACTTC
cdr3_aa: CASSIPGLATETQYF

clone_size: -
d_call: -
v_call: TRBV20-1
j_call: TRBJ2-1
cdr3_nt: TGCAGTGCTAGAGATGAAGGTAGCGGTGAGCAGTTCTTC
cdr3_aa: CSARDEGSGEQFF

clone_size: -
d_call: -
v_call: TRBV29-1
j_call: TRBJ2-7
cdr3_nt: TGCAGCGTTGATAGAGGGCAGGGGCCGGACGAGCAGTACTTC
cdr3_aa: CSVDRGQGPDEQYF

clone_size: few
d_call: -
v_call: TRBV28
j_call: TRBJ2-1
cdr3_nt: TGTGCCAGCAGCCGACAATACCTTTTTGAGCAGTTCTTC
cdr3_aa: CASSRQYLFEQFF

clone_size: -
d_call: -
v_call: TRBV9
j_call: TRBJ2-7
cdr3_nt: TGTGCCAGCAGCGTAGAACAAGTTGCCTACGAGCAGTACTTC
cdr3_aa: CASSVEQVAYEQYF

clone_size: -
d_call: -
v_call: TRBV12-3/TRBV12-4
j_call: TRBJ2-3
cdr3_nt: TGTGCCAGCAGCCCTTCCCGACAGGTCAGCACAGATACGCAGTATTTT
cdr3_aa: CASSPSRQVSTDTQYF

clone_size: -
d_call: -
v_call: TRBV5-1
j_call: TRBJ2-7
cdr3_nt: TGCGCCAGCAGCCCGCAGGGGGGAACCTACGAGCAGTACTTC
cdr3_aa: CASSPQGGTYEQYF

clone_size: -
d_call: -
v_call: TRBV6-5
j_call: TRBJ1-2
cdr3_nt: TGTGTCAGCAGTTCGGACAGTGGCCCTAACTATGGCTACACCTTC
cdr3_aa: CVSSSDSGPNYGYTF

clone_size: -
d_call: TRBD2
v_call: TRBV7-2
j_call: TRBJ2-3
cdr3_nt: TGTGCCAGCAGCAACGGACTAGCGGGGCGCACAGATACGCAGTATTTT
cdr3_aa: CASSNGLAGRTDTQYF

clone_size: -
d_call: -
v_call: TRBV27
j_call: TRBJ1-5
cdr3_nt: TGTGCCAGCAGTTTCTCAGGGTTGAATCAGCCCCAGCATTTT
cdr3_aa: CASSFSGLNQPQHF

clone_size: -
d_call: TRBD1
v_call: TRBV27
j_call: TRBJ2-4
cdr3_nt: TGTGCCAGCAGTTTTGTCCCACCGGGACAGGGTTACGGGCAGTACTTC
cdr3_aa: CASSFVPPGQGYGQYF

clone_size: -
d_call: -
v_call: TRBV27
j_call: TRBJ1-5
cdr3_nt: TGTGCCAGCAGTTTAGGGACGGGTAATCAGCCCCAGCATTTT
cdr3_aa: CASSLGTGNQPQHF

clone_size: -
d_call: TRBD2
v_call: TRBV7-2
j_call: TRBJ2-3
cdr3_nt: TGTGCCAGCAACTTGCTAGCGGGAGAGTCAGATACGCAGTATTTT
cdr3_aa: CASNLLAGESDTQYF

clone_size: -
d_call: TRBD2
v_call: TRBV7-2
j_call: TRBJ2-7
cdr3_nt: TGTGCCAGCAGCCCCACTAGCGGGAGAGGCTCCTACGAGCAGTACTTC
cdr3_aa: CASSPTSGRGSYEQYF

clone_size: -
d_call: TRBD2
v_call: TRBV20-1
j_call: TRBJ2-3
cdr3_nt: TGCAGTGCTCCAGATGCACTAGCGGGAGGAATTGGTACGCAGTATTTT
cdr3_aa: CSAPDALAGGIGTQYF

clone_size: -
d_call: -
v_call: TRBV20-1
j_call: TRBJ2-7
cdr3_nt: TGCAGGGCTACCGACGGCTACGAGCAGTACTTC
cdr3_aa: CRATDGYEQYF

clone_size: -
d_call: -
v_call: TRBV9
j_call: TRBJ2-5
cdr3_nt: TGTGCCAGCAGCGTAGGGCCGAAAGAGACCCAGTACTTC
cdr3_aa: CASSVGPKETQYF

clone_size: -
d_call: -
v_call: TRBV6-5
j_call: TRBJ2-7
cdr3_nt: TGTGCCAGCAGTTACTCGAACGGGTTCGAGCAGTACTTC
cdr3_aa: CASSYSNGFEQYF

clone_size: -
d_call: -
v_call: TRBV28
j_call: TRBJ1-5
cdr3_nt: TGTGCCAGCAGTATGGACAGCAACAATCAGCCCCAGCATTTT
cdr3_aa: CASSMDSNNQPQHF